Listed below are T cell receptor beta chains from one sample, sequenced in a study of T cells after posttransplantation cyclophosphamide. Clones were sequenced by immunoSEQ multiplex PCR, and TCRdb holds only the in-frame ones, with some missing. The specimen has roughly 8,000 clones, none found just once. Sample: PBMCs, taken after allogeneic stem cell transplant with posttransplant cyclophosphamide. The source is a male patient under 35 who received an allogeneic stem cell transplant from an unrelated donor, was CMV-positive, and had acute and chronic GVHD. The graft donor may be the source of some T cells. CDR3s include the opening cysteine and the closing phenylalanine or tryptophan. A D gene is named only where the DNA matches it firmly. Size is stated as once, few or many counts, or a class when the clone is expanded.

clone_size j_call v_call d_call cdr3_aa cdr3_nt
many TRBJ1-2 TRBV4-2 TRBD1 CASSQDSTGGRNNYGYTF TGTGCCAGCAGCCAAGATAGCACAGGGGGACGGAACAACTATGGCTACACCTTC
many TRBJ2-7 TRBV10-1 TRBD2 CASGLADPYEQYF TGCGCCAGCGGACTAGCGGACCCCTACGAGCAGTACTTC
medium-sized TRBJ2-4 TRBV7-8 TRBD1 CASSLVESGGEGNIQYF TGTGCCAGCAGCTTAGTGGAGTCAGGGGGAGAAGGGAACATTCAGTACTTC
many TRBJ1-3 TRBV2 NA CASSTSTPGASGNTIYF TGTGCCAGCAGTACCTCCACTCCAGGCGCCTCTGGAAACACCATATATTTT
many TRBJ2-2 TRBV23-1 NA CASSQPTGRGDTGELFF TGCGCCAGCAGTCAACCTACAGGGAGGGGTGACACCGGGGAGCTGTTTTTT
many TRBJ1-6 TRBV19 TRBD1 CASSIRDSYNSPLHF TGTGCCAGTAGTATACGGGACAGCTATAATTCACCCCTCCACTTT
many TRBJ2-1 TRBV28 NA CASSLRQGLGNEQFF TGTGCCAGCAGTCTGAGGCAGGGCTTAGGCAATGAGCAGTTCTTC
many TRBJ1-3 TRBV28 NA CASSSTGSGNTIYF TGTGCCAGTTCCTCCACGGGCTCTGGAAACACCATATATTTT
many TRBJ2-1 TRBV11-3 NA CASSLVPGSYNEQFF TGTGCCAGCAGCTTAGTTCCAGGGTCCTACAATGAGCAGTTCTTC
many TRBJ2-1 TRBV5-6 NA CASSLEAGTEFF TGTGCCAGCAGCTTGGAGGCGGGAACTGAGTTCTTC
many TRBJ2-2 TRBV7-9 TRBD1 CASSLIRDRPLFF TGTGCCAGCAGCTTGATCCGGGACAGGCCTCTGTTTTTT
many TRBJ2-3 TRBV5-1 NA CASSLTAGVGTDTQYF TGCGCCAGCAGCTTGACGGCAGGGGTAGGGACAGATACGCAGTATTTT
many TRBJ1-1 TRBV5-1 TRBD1 CASSSGGIGTEAFF TGCGCCAGCAGCTCAGGGGGCATCGGCACTGAAGCTTTCTTT
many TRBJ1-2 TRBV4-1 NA CASSQELGDYGYTF TGCGCCAGCAGCCAAGAACTCGGAGACTATGGCTACACCTTC
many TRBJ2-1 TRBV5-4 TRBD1 CASSLEWTGVIDEQFF TGTGCCAGCAGCTTGGAGTGGACAGGGGTTATAGATGAGCAGTTCTTC
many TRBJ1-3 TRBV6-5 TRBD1 CASMLQGTGNTIYF TGTGCCAGCATGTTACAGGGGACTGGAAACACCATATATTTT
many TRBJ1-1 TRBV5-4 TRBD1 CASSLTGGNTEAFF TGTGCCAGCAGCTTAACAGGGGGGAACACTGAAGCTTTCTTT
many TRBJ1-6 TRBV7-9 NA CASSEGSSPLHF TGTGCCAGCAGCGAAGGGAGCTCACCCCTCCACTTT
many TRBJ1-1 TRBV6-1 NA CASSRRMNTEAFF TGTGCCAGCTCACGCAGGATGAACACTGAAGCTTTCTTT
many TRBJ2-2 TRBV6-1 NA CASSEADRFTGELFF TGTGCCAGCAGTGAGGCCGACAGGTTCACCGGGGAGCTGTTTTTT
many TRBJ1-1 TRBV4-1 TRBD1 CASSQDPGQGSAEAFF TGCGCCAGCAGCCAGGACCCGGGACAGGGGTCGGCTGAAGCTTTCTTT
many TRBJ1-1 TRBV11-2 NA CASSLGLQDEAFF TGTGCCAGCAGCTTAGGTTTACAGGATGAAGCTTTCTTT
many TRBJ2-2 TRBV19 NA CASSLANTGELFF TGTGCCAGTAGCCTCGCGAACACCGGGGAGCTGTTTTTT
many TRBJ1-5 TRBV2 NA CASKEGPSNQPQHF TGTGCCAGCAAGGAGGGACCGAGCAATCAGCCCCAGCATTTT
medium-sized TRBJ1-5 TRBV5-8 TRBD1 CASSQQDREDQPQHF TGTGCCAGCAGCCAGCAGGACAGGGAAGACCAGCCCCAGCATTTT
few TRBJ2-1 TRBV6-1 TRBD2 CASSPMGLAGNEQFF TGTGCCAGCAGCCCGATGGGACTAGCGGGGAATGAGCAGTTCTTC
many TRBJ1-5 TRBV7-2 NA CASSLVSGTGNQPQHF TGTGCCAGCAGCTTAGTCTCTGGGACTGGCAATCAGCCCCAGCATTTT
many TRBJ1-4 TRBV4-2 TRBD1 CASSQGQGATNEKLFF TGTGCCAGCAGCCAAGGGCAGGGGGCCACTAATGAAAAACTGTTTTTT
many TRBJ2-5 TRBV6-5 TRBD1 CASSYRTGAETQYF TGTGCCAGCAGTTACCGAACAGGGGCAGAGACCCAGTACTTC
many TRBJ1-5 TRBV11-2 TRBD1 CASSSYPGQGTSNQPQHF TGTGCCAGCAGCTCCTACCCCGGACAGGGGACTAGCAATCAGCCCCAGCATTTT
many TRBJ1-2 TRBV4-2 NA CASSQATDLYGYTF TGTGCCAGCAGCCAAGCGACAGACCTATATGGCTACACCTTC
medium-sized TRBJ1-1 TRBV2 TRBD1 CASSQTGGNTEAFF TGTGCCAGCAGCCAGACAGGGGGGAACACTGAAGCTTTCTTT
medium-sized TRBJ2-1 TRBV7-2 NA CASSQDRTYNEQFF TGTGCCAGCAGCCAAGACAGAACCTACAATGAGCAGTTCTTC
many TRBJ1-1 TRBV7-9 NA CASREQGGYTEAFF TGTGCCAGCAGAGAACAGGGAGGGTATACTGAAGCTTTCTTT
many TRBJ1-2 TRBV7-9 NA CASRPSQGANYGYTF TGTGCCAGCAGGCCTTCACAAGGAGCTAACTATGGCTACACCTTC
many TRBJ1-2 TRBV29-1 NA CSVVGGHGYTF TGCAGCGTTGTTGGGGGCCATGGCTACACCTTC